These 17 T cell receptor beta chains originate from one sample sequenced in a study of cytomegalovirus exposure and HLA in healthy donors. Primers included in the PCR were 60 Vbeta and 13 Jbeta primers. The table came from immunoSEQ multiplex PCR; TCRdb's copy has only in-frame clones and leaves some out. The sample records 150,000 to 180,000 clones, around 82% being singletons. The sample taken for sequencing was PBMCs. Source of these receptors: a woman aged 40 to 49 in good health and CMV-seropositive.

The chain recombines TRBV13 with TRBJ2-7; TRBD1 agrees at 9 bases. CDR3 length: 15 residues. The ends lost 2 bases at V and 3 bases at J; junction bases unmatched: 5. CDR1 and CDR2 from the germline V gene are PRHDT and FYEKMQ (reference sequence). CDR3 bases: TGTGCCAGCAGCTTAAGGGACAGGGAGCACTACGAGCAGTACTTC. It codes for CASSLRDREHYEQYF.

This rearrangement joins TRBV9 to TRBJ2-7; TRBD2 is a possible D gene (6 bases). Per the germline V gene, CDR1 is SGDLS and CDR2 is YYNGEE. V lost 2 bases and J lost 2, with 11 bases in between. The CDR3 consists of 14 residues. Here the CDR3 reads CASSVLANTYEQYF. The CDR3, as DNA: TGTGCCAGCAGCGTCCTAGCGAACACCTACGAGCAGTACTTC.

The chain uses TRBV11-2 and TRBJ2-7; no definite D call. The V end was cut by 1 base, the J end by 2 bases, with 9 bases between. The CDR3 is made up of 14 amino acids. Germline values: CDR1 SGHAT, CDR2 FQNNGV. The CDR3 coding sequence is TGTGCCAGCAGCTTAGTTGCTAGGACCTACGAGCAGTACTTC. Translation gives CASSLVARTYEQYF.

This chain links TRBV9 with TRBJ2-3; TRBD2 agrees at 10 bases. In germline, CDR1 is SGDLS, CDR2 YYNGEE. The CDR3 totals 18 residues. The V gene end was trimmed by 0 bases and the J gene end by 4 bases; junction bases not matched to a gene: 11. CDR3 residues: CASSVGWLAGDLADTQYF. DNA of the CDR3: TGTGCCAGCAGCGTAGGTTGGCTAGCGGGAGATCTCGCAGATACGCAGTATTTT.

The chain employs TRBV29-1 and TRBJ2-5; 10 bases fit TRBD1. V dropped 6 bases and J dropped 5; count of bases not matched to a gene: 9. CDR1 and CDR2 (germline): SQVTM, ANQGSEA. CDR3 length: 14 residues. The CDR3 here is CSVYDRGRWETQYF. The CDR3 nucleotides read TGCAGCGTCTACGACAGGGGGCGGTGGGAGACCCAGTACTTC.

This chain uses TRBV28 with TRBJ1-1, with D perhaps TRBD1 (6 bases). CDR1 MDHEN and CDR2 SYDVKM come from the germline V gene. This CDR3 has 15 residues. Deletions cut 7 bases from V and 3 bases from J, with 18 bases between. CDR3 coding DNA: TGTGCCAGCACTACCGGGGGGGCAGGAGACACTGAAGCTTTCTTT. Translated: CASTTGGAGDTEAFF.

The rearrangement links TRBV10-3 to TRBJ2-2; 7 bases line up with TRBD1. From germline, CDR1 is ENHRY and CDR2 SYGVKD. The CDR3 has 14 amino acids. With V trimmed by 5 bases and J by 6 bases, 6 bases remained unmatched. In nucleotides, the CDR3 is TGTGCCATCAGTAACAGGGGCCCCCCCGGGGAGCTGTTTTTT. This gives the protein CAISNRGPPGELFF.

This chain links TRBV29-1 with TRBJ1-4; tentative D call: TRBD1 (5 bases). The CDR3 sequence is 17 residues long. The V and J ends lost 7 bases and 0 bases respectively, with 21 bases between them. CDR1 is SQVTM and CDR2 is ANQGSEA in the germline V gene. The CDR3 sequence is CSAYEGRGGATNEKLFF. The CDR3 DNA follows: TGCAGCGCCTATGAGGGGCGCGGGGGTGCAACTAATGAAAAACTGTTTTTT.

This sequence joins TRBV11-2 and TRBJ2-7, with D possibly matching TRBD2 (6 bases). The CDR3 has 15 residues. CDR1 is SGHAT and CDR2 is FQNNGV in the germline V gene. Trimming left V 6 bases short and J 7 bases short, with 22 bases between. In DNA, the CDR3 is TGTGCCAGCAGGGAGGGTTGGGGTCGACTCCTGGAGCAGTACTTC. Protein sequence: CASREGWGRLLEQYF.

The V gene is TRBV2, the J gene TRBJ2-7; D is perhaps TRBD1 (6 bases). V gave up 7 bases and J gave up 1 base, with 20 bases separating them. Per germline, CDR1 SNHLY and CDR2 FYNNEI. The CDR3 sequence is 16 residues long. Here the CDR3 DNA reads TGTGCCAGCACCCGAAACGTGGGGGCGAAATCCTACGAGCAGTACTTC. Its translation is CASTRNVGAKSYEQYF.

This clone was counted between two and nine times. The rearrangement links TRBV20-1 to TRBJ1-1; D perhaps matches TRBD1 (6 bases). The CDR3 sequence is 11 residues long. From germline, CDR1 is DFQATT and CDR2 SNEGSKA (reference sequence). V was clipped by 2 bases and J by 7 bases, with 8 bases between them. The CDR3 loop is CSARQDSEAFF. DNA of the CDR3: TGCAGTGCTAGACAGGACAGTGAAGCTTTCTTT.

The CDR3 loop is CASSTQPGQGVRAKNIQYF. The CDR3 bases are TGTGCCAGCAGTACCCAGCCGGGACAGGGAGTCAGGGCCAAAAACATTCAGTACTTC. This rearrangement joins TRBV28 to TRBJ2-4, with 9 positions matching TRBD1. J lost 1 base, V lost 5 bases, and 15 bases had no gene match. Per germline, CDR1 MDHEN and CDR2 SYDVKM. The CDR3 runs to 19 residues.

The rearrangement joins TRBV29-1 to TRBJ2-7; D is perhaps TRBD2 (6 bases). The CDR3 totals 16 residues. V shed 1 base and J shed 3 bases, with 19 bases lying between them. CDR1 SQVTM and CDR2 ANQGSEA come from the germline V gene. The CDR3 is CSVEARDSGLDYEQYF. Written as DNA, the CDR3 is TGCAGCGTTGAAGCCCGGGACTCCGGTTTGGACTACGAGCAGTACTTC.

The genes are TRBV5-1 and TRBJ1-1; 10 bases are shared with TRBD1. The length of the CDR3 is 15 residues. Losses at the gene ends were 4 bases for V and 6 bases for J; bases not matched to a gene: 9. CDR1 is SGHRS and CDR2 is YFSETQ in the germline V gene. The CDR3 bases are TGCGCCAGCAGCGTAATTCCCGGGACAGGGGCTGAAGCTTTCTTT. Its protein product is CASSVIPGTGAEAFF.

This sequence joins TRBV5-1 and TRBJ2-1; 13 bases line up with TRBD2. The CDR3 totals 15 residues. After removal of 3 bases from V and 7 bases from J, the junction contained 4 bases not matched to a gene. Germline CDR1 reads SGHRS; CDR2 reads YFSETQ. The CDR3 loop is CASSSTSGRANEQFF. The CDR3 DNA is TGCGCCAGCAGCTCAACTAGCGGGAGGGCGAATGAGCAGTTCTTC.

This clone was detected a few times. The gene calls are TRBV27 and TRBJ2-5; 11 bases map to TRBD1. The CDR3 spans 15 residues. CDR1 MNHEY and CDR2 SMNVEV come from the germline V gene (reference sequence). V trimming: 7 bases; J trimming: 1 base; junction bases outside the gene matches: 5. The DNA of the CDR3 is TGTGCCAGCACCCCTGGACAGGGGGCCCAAGAGACCCAGTACTTC. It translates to CASTPGQGAQETQYF.

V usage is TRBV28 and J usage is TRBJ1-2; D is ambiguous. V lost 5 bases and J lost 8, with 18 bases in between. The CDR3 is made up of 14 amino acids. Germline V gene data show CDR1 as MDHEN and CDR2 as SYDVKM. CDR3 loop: CASSTLPRGRGYTF. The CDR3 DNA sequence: TGTGCCAGCAGTACGCTCCCTCGGGGTAGGGGCTACACCTTC.